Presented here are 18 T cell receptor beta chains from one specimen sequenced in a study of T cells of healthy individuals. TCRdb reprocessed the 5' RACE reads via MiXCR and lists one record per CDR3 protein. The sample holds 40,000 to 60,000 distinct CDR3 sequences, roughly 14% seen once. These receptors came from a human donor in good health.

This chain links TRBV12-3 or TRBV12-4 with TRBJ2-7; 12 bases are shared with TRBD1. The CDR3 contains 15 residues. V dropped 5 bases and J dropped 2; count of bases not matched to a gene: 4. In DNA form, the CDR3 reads TGTGCCAGCAGTCCCCGGGACAGGGGGCCCTACGAGCAGTACTTC. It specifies CASSPRDRGPYEQYF.

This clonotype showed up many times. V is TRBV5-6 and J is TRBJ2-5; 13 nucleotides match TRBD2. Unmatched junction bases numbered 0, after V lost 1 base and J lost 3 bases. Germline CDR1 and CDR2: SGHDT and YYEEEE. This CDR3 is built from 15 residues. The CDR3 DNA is TGTGCCAGCAGCTTGACTAGCGGGGGGGAAGAGACCCAGTACTTC. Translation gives CASSLTSGGEETQYF. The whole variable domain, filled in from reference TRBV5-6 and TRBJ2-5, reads DAGVTQSPTHLIKTRGQQVTLRCSPKSGHDTVSWYQQALGQGPQFIFQYYEEEERQRGNFPDRFSGHQFPNYSSELNVNALLLGDSALYLCASSLTSGGEETQYFGPGTRLLVL.

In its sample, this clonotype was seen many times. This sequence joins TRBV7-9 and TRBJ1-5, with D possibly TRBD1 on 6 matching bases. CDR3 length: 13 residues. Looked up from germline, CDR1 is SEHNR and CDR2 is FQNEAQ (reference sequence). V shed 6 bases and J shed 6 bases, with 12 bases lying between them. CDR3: CASSIGGIQPQHF. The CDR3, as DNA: TGTGCCAGCAGTATAGGGGGGATTCAGCCCCAGCATTTT.

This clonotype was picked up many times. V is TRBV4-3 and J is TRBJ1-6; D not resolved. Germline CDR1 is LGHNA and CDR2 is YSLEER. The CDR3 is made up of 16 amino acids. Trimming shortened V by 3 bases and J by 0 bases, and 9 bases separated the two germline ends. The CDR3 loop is CASSQGIRSYNSPLHF. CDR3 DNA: TGCGCCAGCAGCCAGGGCATACGCTCCTATAATTCACCCCTCCACTTT.

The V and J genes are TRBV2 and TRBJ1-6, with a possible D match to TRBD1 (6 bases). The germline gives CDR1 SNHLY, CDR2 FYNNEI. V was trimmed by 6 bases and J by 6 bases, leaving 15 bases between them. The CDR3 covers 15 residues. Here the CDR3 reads CASSPLGAGNSPLHF. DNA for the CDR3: TGTGCCAGCAGCCCTTTGGGGGCTGGTAATTCACCCCTCCACTTT.

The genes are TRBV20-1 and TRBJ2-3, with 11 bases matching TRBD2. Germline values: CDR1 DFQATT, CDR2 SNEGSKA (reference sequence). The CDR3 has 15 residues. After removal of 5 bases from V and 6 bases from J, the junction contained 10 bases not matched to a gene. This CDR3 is CSARMTSGIADTQYF. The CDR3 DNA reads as TGCAGTGCTCGTATGACTAGCGGGATTGCGGATACGCAGTATTTT.

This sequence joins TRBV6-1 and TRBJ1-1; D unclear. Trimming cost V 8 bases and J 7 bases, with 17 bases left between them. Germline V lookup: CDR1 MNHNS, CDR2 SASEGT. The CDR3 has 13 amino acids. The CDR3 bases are TGTGCCAGCGGGCCCGGACCTCACGGTGAAGCTTTCTTT. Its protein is CASGPGPHGEAFF.

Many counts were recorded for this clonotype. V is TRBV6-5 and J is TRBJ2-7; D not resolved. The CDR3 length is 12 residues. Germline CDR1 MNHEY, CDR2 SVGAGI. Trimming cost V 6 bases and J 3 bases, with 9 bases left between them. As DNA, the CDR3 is TGTGCCAGCAGAACTCCCCACTACGAGCAGTACTTC. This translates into CASRTPHYEQYF.

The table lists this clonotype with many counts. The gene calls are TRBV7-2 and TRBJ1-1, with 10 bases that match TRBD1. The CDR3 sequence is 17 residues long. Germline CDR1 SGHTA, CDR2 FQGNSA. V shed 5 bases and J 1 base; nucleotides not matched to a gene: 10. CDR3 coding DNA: TGTGCCAGCAGCCCCATGACAGGGGGCCGGAGGAACACTGAAGCTTTCTTT. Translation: CASSPMTGGRRNTEAFF.

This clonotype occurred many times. The CDR3, as DNA: TGTGCCAGCAGCTTTAGCTCTAGTAGCACAGATACGCAGTATTTT. Encoded protein: CASSFSSSSTDTQYF. This chain joins TRBV7-2 and TRBJ2-3; D is unclear. This CDR3 is 15 amino acids long. V lost 3 bases and J lost 0, with 10 bases in between. CDR1 and CDR2 from the germline V gene are SGHTA and FQGNSA. Full variable domain (remainder filled in from reference TRBV7-2 and TRBJ2-3): GAGVSQSPSNKVTEKGKDVELRCDPISGHTALYWYRQSLGQGLEFLIYFQGNSAPDKSGLPSDRFSAERTGGSVSTLTIQRTQQEDSAVYLCASSFSSSSTDTQYFGPGTRLTVL.

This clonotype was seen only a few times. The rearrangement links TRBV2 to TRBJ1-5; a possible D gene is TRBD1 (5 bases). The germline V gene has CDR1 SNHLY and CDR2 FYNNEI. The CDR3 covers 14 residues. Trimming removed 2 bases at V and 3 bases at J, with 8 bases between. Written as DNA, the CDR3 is TGTGCCAGCAGTGAAACAGGATACAATCAGCCCCAGCATTTT. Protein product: CASSETGYNQPQHF. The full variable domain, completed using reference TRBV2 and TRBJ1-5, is EPEVTQTPSHQVTQMGQEVILRCVPISNHLYFYWYRQILGQKVEFLVSFYNNEISEKSEIFDDQFSVERPDGSNFTLKIRSTKLEDSAMYFCASSETGYNQPQHFGDGTRLSIL.

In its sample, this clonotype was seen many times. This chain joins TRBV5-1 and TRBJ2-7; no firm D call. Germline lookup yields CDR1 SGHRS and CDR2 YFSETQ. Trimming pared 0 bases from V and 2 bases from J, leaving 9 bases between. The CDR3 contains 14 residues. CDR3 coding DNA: TGCGCCAGCAGCTTGGCTGGCGGAACCTACGAGCAGTACTTC. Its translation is CASSLAGGTYEQYF.

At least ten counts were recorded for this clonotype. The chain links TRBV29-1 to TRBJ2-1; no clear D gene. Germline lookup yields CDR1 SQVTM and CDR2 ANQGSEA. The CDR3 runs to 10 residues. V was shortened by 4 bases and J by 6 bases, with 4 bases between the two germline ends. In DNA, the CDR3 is TGCAGCGTTGGGGGCAATGAGCAGTTCTTC. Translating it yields CSVGGNEQFF.

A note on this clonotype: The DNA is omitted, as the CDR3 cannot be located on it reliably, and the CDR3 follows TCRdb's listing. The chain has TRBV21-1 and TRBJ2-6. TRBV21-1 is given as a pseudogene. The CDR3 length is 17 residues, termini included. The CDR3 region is CASSTSKVGPGANVLTF.

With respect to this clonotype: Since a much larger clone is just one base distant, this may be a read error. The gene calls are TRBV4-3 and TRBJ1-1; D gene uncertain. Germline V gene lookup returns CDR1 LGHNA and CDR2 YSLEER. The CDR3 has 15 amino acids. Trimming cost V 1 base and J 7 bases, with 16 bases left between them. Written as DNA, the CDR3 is TGCGCCAGCAGCCAAGGCGGCGACGGGCGGTGTGAAGCTTTCTTT. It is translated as CASSQGGDGRCEAFF.

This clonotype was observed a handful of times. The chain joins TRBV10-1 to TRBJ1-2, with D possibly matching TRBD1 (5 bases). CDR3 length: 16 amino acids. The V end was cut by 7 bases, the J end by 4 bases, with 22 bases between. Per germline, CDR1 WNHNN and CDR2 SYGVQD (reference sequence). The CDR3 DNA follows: TGCGCCAGCATTTTATCCACAGGTTTGCCTTCCTATGGCTACACCTTC. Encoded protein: CASILSTGLPSYGYTF.

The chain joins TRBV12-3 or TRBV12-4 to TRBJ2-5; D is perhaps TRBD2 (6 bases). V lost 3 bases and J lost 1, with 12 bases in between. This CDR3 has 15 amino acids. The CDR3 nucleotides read TGTGCCAGCAGTTTTGATGGAGGGAGCCAAGAGACCCAGTACTTC. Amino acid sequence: CASSFDGGSQETQYF.

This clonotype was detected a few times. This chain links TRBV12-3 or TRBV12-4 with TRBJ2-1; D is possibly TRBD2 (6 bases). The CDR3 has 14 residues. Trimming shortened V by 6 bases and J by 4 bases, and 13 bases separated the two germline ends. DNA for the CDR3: TGTGCCAGCAGCCCGGGACTGGCGTACAATGAGCAGTTCTTC. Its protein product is CASSPGLAYNEQFF.